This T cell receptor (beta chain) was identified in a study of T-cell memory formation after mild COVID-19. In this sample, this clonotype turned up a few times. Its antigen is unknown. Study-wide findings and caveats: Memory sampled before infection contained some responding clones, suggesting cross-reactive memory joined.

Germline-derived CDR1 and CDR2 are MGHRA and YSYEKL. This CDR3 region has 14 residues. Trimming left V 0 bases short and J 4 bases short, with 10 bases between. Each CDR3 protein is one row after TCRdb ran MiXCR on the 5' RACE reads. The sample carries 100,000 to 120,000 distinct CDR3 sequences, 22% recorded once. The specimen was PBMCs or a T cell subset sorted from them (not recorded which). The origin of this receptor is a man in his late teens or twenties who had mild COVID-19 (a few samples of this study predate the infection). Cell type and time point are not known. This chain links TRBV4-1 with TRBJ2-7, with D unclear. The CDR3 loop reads CASSQEFGPYEQYV. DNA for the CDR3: TGCGCCAGCAGCCAAGAGTTCGGCCCTTACGAGCAGTACGTC.